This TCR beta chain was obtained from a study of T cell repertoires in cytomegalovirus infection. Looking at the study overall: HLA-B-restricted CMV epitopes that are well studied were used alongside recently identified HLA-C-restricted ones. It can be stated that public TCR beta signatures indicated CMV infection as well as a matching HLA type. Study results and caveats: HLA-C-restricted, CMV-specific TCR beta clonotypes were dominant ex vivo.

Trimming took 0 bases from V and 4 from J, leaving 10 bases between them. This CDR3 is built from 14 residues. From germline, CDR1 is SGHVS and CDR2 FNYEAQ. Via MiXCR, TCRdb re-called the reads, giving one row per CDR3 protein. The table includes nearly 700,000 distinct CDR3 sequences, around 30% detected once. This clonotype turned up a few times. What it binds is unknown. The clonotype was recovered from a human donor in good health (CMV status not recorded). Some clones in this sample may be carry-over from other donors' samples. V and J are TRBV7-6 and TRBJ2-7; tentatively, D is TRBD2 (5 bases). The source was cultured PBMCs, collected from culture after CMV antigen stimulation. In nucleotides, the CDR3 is TGTGCCAGCAGCTTAGCGGAAACTAGTTACGAGCAGTACTTC. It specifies CASSLAETSYEQYF.